This T cell receptor (beta chain) was obtained from a study of OX40 agonist ivuxolimab in advanced cancers. Background on the study: Every patient in dose escalation had hepatocellular carcinoma, melanoma, renal cell or head and neck cancer. Participants, approximately 80% male, averaged roughly 60 years of age, ranging from about 23 to 79.

Profiling relied on immunoSEQ multiplex PCR, and the TCRdb table lists in-frame clones only, not all of them. The table lists over 45,000 clones, approximately 93% of them singletons. This CDR3 is 15 amino acids long. Between the trimmed V and J ends, which lost 7 bases and 0 bases, there was a span of 13 bases. Germline V CDR1 and CDR2: MNHEY, SVGAGI. V usage is TRBV6-5 and J usage is TRBJ2-1; D unclear. This TCR came from an adult with an advanced solid tumor such as melanoma, head and neck, liver or kidney cancer. The specimen was CD4+ or CD8+ T cells sorted from blood, collected in a trial of the OX40 agonist ivuxolimab. DNA for the CDR3: TGTGCCAGCACTATCTCCGCTTCCTCCTACAATGAGCAGTTCTTC. This codes for CASTISASSYNEQFF.